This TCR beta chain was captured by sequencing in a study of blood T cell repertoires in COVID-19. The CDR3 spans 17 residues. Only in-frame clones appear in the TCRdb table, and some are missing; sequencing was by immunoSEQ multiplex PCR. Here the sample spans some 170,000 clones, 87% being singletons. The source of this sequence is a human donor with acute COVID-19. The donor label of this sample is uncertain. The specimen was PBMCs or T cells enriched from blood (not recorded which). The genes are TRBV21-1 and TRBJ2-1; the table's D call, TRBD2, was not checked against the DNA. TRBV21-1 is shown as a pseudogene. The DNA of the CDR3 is TGTGCCAGCAGCAAAGAGCGGGGACTAGCGGCGTACAATGAGCAGTTCTTC. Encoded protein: CASSKERGLAAYNEQFF.